This T cell receptor (beta chain) originates from a study of blood T cell repertoires in COVID-19. Across the study: COVID-19 samples from acute and convalescent phases originated in the United States, Italy and Spain. T cells, B-cell-depleted T cells, or PBMCs supplied cDNA or gDNA.

The CDR3 extends over 13 amino acids. Germline CDR1 MNHEY, CDR2 SVGAGI. V was trimmed by 5 bases and J by 7 bases, leaving 12 bases between them. Seattle researchers signed up patients amid active infection and tracked them longitudinally. Data came from immunoSEQ multiplex PCR; TCRdb stores just in-frame clones and leaves some out. Seen here are 250,000 to 350,000 clones, 88% observed once, and the top ten hold around 11%. The TCR originated in a woman in her 30s with COVID-19, enrolled during active disease. The chain carries TRBV6-5 and TRBJ1-5, with D hard to call. The sequenced material came from peripheral blood. The CDR3 sequence: CASSRSPNQPQHF. CDR3 coding DNA: TGTGCCAGCAGTCGGAGCCCCAACCAGCCCCAGCATTTT.